Listed below are T cell receptor beta chains from one sample, sequenced in a study of Graves' ophthalmopathy and Graves' hyperthyroidism. TCRdb redid the calling of the multiplex PCR reads with MiXCR, one entry per CDR3 protein. The table includes more than 1,000,000 distinct CDR3 sequences, 36% detected once. Sequencing used peripheral blood or thyroid tissue (not recorded which). Receptors originate from an adult man with Graves' hyperthyroidism. CDR3s include the opening cysteine and the closing phenylalanine or tryptophan. The D gene is left open where the match is weak. Not all rows give a size; the values are once, few, many and, for expanded clones, a class.

v_call	clone_size	j_call	cdr3_length	d_call	cdr3_nt	cdr3_aa
TRBV7-9	few	TRBJ1-2	14	NA	TGTGCCAGCAGCTTAGATAGGCAAAACTATGGCTACACCTTC	CASSLDRQNYGYTF
TRBV2	many	TRBJ2-7	14	NA	TGTGCCAGCAGTGTCCCTAAGGAAATCTACGAGCAGTACTTC	CASSVPKEIYEQYF
TRBV19	NA	TRBJ2-7	15	NA	TGTGCCAGTAGTATGGTGGGGCCCCGGGTCTACGAGCAGTACTTC	CASSMVGPRVYEQYF
TRBV20-1	many	TRBJ1-4	13	TRBD1	TGCAGTGCTAGGGGACAGGGGATTGAAAAACTGTTTTTT	CSARGQGIEKLFF
TRBV7-2	NA	TRBJ2-5	16	TRBD2	TGTGCCAGCAGCCGGGGACTAGCGGGACATCAAGAGACCCAGTACTTC	CASSRGLAGHQETQYF
TRBV11-2	once	TRBJ2-3	11	NA	TGTGCCTCCGCGGGCACAGATACGCAGTATTTT	CASAGTDTQYF
TRBV29-1	NA	TRBJ1-5	11	NA	TGCAGCGTTTTTCGACAGCGGCTCCAGCATTTT	CSVFRQRLQHF
TRBV10-3	once	TRBJ2-3	12	NA	TGTGCCACTCAACCCCGAGGGGATACGCAGTATTTT	CATQPRGDTQYF
TRBV24-1	few	TRBJ2-5	16	TRBD2	TGTGCCACCAGTGATCCGCGACTAGCGGGAGCGGAGACCCAGTACTTC	CATSDPRLAGAETQYF
TRBV20-1	NA	TRBJ2-5	15	TRBD2	TGCAGTGCTAGGGCGGGGGGGAGGAGTCAAGAGACCCAGTACTTC	CSARAGGRSQETQYF
TRBV10-3	many	TRBJ2-5	13	TRBD1	TGTGCCATCAGCAGGGGACAGGGGGGGACCCAGTACTTC	CAISRGQGGTQYF
TRBV5-1	few	TRBJ1-2	13	NA	TGCGCCAGCAGCTTGGTTATAGGCTATGGCTACACCTTC	CASSLVIGYGYTF
TRBV7-9	few	TRBJ2-7	15	NA	TGTGCCAGCAGCTTGATAGGTGAAAGCTCCTACGAGCAGTACTTC	CASSLIGESSYEQYF
TRBV12-3/TRBV12-4	many	TRBJ2-7	14	NA	TGTGCCAGCAGTTTAAACAGGCTAGGCTACGAGCAGTACTTC	CASSLNRLGYEQYF
TRBV6-1	NA	TRBJ2-7	14	TRBD1	TGTGCCAGCAGCCGGGACAGGGACACGGGAGAGCAGTACTTC	CASSRDRDTGEQYF
TRBV10-3	many	TRBJ1-5	15	TRBD1	TGTGCCATCAGTGAGCGGGACAGGGCGACCCAGCCCCAGCATTTT	CAISERDRATQPQHF
TRBV12-3/TRBV12-4	NA	TRBJ2-2	16	NA	TGTGCCAGCAGTATGACAGATTGGGCTGGTCAGGGGGAGCTGTTTTTT	CASSMTDWAGQGELFF
TRBV10-3	many	TRBJ1-1	12	NA	TGTGCCATCAGTGAGATGGGGACTGAAGCTTTCTTT	CAISEMGTEAFF
TRBV6-7	few	TRBJ1-1	13	NA	TGTGCCAGTAGAGGGGTGAGGAACACTGAAGCTTTCTTT	CASRGVRNTEAFF
TRBV20-1	many	TRBJ1-5	13	NA	TGCAGTGCTGACGAGGGGGGCAATCAGCCCCAGCATTTT	CSADEGGNQPQHF
TRBV20-1	NA	TRBJ2-2	11	TRBD1	TGCAGCGGGACAGGGTCCGGGGAGCTGTTTTTT	CSGTGSGELFF
TRBV7-2	NA	TRBJ2-5	16	TRBD2	TGTGCCAGCAGCCCTTCTAGCGGGAGGGCAGGGGAGACCCAGTACTTC	CASSPSSGRAGETQYF
TRBV2	NA	TRBJ1-1	16	NA	TGTGCCAGCAGTTCCTACTCAGGGGCGACGAGTACTGAAGCTTTCTTT	CASSSYSGATSTEAFF
TRBV10-2	NA	TRBJ2-7	13	NA	TGCGCCACCCATCGGACAGACACCGGGGAGCTGTACTTC	CATHRTDTGELYF
TRBV4-3	NA	TRBJ1-5	14	NA	TGCGCCGGCAGCCAGAAAGGCGGGATGGAGCCCCAGCATTTT	CAGSQKGGMEPQHF
TRBV6-5	NA	TRBJ2-5	16	TRBD2	TGTGCCAGCAGCCACGGGGGGGGCCGCACCGGGGAGACCCAGTACTTC	CASSHGGGRTGETQYF
TRBV6-4	few	TRBJ2-5	15	NA	TGTGCCAGCAGTTACTCGCAGGACCTACAAGAGACCCAGTACTTC	CASSYSQDLQETQYF
TRBV20-1	many	TRBJ2-5	15	NA	TGCAGTGCTAGACAGCGGGTGCAGGCAGGGGAGACCCAGTACTTC	CSARQRVQAGETQYF
TRBV20-1	NA	TRBJ2-2	14	NA	TGCAGTGCTCGAAGGGCAGGGAAGGCCGGGGAGCTGTTTTTT	CSARRAGKAGELFF
TRBV12-3/TRBV12-4	NA	TRBJ2-2	15	NA	TGTGCCAGCACCCCCTCGGGATTTGACACCGGGGAGCTGTTTTTT	CASTPSGFDTGELFF
TRBV9	NA	TRBJ2-7	15	NA	TGTGCCAGCAGCCAAAAACGTCTTAGCCCCTACGAGCAGTACTTC	CASSQKRLSPYEQYF
TRBV4-1	few	TRBJ2-5	15	TRBD1	TGCGCCAGCAGCCCGGGACAGCAAAACCAAGAGACCCAGTACTTC	CASSPGQQNQETQYF